The 8 T cell receptor beta chains below all came from one sample that was sequenced in a study of T-cell reconstitution after alpha-beta-depleted transplantation in children (TCRdb year 2016). Libraries were made using PCR. Sequencing used an Illumina HiSeq 2500. Molecular barcoding was employed in the preparation of TCR libraries, with unique molecular identifiers being used to normalize TCRbeta repertoire quantification. The public reads were reprocessed in TCRdb via fastp at Q25 and MiXCR, keeping in-frame beta chains. Under each unique CDR3 protein, matching rows form one entry showing the most common genes and DNA. The sample table lists about 240,000 distinct CDR3 sequences, approximately 12% of them with a count of one. The ten largest clones add up to about 2.6% of the sample. Sequences were derived from PBMCs from the stem cell graft donor, sampled from the stem cell graft. Source of these receptors: a human donor who donated a stem cell graft to a child with acute lymphoblastic leukemia.

This clonotype showed up many times. The CDR3, as DNA: TGTGCCAGCAGCCCAGCAGGGGGCTTGAACACCGGGGAGCTGTTTTTT. As protein: CASSPAGGLNTGELFF. V is TRBV7-3 and J is TRBJ2-2; 8 bases are a match to TRBD1. V lost 5 bases to trimming and J lost 1 base; unmatched junction nucleotides: 6. The CDR3 is 16 residues long. The germline V gene has CDR1 SGHTA and CDR2 FQGTGA.

Ten or more counts support this clonotype. The genes are TRBV5-1 and TRBJ1-2; possible D gene TRBD1, 5 bases. V was shortened by 4 bases and J by 4 bases, with 11 bases between the two germline ends. Germline values: CDR1 SGHRS, CDR2 YFSETQ. This CDR3 spans 13 amino acids. The CDR3 DNA is TGCGCCAGCAGCGCCGGACAAACCTATGGCTACACCTTC. Protein sequence: CASSAGQTYGYTF.

The sample holds many counts of this clonotype. The chain is built from TRBV5-6 and TRBJ2-1; 8 bases map to TRBD1. V was clipped by 3 bases and J by 7 bases; unmatched bases: 6. Germline CDR1 and CDR2: SGHDT and YYEEEE. The CDR3 contains 14 residues. CDR3 residues: CASSYLDRGNEQFF. The CDR3 DNA sequence: TGTGCCAGCAGCTACCTAGACAGGGGTAATGAGCAGTTCTTC.

The V and J genes are TRBV20-1 and TRBJ1-2; D not resolved. The CDR3 is 11 amino acids. Trimming pared 5 bases from V and 4 bases from J, leaving 8 bases between. Germline V CDR1 and CDR2: DFQATT, SNEGSKA (reference sequence). This CDR3 reads CSAVGVYGYTF. In DNA form, the CDR3 reads TGCAGTGCTGTCGGGGTCTATGGCTACACCTTC.

This clonotype was counted many times. The chain carries TRBV6-6 and TRBJ1-1; D might be TRBD1 (6 bases). This CDR3 region has 13 residues. V was pared by 9 bases and J by 0 bases, with 11 bases between. Germline CDR1 and CDR2: MNHNY and SVGAGI (reference sequence). CDR3 amino acids: CASTGLMNTEAFF. The CDR3 DNA is TGTGCCAGTACAGGGCTGATGAACACTGAAGCTTTCTTT.

On this clonotype: This may be a read error, as it is one base from a much larger clone. The V call is TRBV28, the J call TRBJ2-6, with TRBD1 as a possible D gene (5 bases). The length of the CDR3 is 13 residues. Germline CDR1 is MDHEN and CDR2 is SYDVKM. DNA of the CDR3: TGTGCCAGCCTTCTATCTGGGGCCAACGGCCTGACTTTC. Protein product: CASLLSGANGLTF.

Ten or more counts support this clonotype. The rearrangement joins TRBV29-1 to TRBJ2-2; D might be TRBD1 (6 bases). Trimming cost V 4 bases and J 3 bases, with 6 bases left between them. Germline V gene data show CDR1 as SQVTM and CDR2 as ANQGSEA. The CDR3 extends over 12 amino acids. CDR3 protein: CSVAGDTGELFF. DNA of the CDR3: TGCAGCGTTGCAGGGGACACCGGGGAGCTGTTTTTT.

This CDR3 is CASRVTRGTEAFF. Here the CDR3 DNA reads TGTGCCAGCCGAGTAACCCGGGGCACTGAAGCTTTCTTT. The chain couples TRBV28 to TRBJ1-1; D not resolved. V was trimmed by 8 bases and J by 4 bases, leaving 14 bases between them. This CDR3 contains 13 residues. Germline V gene data show CDR1 as MDHEN and CDR2 as SYDVKM.